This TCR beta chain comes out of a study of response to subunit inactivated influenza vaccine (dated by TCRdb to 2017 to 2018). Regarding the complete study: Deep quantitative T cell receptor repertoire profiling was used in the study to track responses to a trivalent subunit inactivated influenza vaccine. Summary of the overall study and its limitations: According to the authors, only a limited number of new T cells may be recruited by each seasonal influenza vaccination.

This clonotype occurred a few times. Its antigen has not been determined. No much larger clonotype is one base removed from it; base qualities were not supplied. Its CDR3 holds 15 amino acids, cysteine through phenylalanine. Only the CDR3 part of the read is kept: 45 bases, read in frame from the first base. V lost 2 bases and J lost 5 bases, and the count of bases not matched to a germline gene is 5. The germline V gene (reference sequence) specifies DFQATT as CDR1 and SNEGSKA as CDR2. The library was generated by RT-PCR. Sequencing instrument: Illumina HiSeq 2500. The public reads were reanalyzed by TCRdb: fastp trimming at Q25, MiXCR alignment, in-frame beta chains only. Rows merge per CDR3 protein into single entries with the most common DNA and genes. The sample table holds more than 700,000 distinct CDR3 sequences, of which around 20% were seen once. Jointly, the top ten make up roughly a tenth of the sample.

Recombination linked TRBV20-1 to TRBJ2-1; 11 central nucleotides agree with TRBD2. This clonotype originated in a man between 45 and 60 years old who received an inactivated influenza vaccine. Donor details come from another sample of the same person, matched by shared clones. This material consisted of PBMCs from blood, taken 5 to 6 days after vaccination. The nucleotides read TGCAGTGCTAGAAAAACTAGCGGGAGTCACAATGAGCAGTTCTTC. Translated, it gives CSARKTSGSHNEQFF.